The T cell receptor beta chain under discussion was sequenced for a study of T-cell memory formation after mild COVID-19 (dated by TCRdb to about 2021). Some background on the complete study: TCR sequence clusters from the two donors were largely donor specific. In a couple of donors, T-cell clones that expanded and contracted after mild COVID-19 were followed by sequencing TCRalpha and TCRbeta repertoires longitudinally. Two young, previously healthy adult volunteers, one female and one male, were included in the cohort. What the work shows at the level of the full study, not this receptor alone: Contracting CD4+ clones were found mainly in CM and EM memory subsets, while CD8+ clones were enriched in EMRA. Some responding clones were found in pre-infection memory, which suggests that pre-existing cross-reactive memory T cells took part in the SARS-CoV-2 response. SARS-CoV-2 specificity was not confirmed for the second-wave clones peaking on day 37. Balanced CD4/CD8 phenotypes were observed for clones contracting from day 15 to 85, whereas a bias towards CD4+ was observed for a second wave of clones expanding from day 15 to 37. The study covered only a couple of mild cases, and larger cohorts including severe cases with pre-infection samples were considered necessary.

This clonotype was recorded many times. Its antigen remains undetermined. No clone much larger than this one lies a single base away; base qualities are absent. Ficoll-Paque density gradient centrifugation was the method used to isolate PBMCs. The germline V gene sets CDR1 to SGHTA and CDR2 to FQGNSA. Measured from the cysteine to the phenylalanine, the CDR3 is 14 residues long. The only DNA kept is the CDR3, 42 bases in frame from the first base. V trim: 2 bases; J trim: 4 bases; unmatched bases: 1. Data came from an Illumina NovaSeq 6000. TCRalpha and TCRbeta cDNA libraries were built by 5'RACE with constant-segment primers, adding sample barcodes and unique molecular identifiers. RNA was extracted from every sample with Trizol reagent. The libraries were amplified in two PCR steps, and the second step added a second sample barcode and Illumina TruSeq adapters. Libraries were sequenced on an Illumina NovaSeq with 2 x 150 bp paired-end reads. Under the source paper's analysis protocol: With migec v1.2.7, reads were demultiplexed and then collapsed into UMI-guided consensus sequences. With mixcr v2.1.11, UMI consensuses were aligned to TRA and TRB V and J templates and assembled into clonotypes. Clonotypes were classified as expanded or contracted when called significant by both edgeR and NoisET, with noise models trained on biological replicates. For edgeR calls, a false discovery rate-adjusted p below 0.01 and a log2 fold-change threshold of 1 were applied. PCA with hierarchical clustering of max-normalized trajectories of the 1000 most abundant clonotypes was used as exploratory dynamics analysis. Each responding clone was given a CD4 or CD8 phenotype based on the CD4+ and CD8+ repertoires, which had been sequenced separately. Clones were called with MiXCR by TCRdb after fastp trimmed the public reads at Q25, and only in-frame beta chains were retained. Rows with a matching CDR3 protein are joined into one entry that keeps the most common DNA and genes. TCRdb assigned the V and J calls; the authors' analysis was not used. This sample holds roughly 320,000 distinct CDR3 sequences; 28% were observed only once. 13% of the sample lies in the top ten.

The sample taken for sequencing was PBMCs or a T cell subset sorted from them (not recorded which). This receptor was taken from an adult woman who had mild COVID-19 (a few samples of this study predate the infection). The sample titles of this study are shuffled in the database, so cell type and time point are left out; the donor was told from shared clones. The sequence is built from TRBV7-2 and TRBJ2-2; 7 central nucleotides agree with TRBD1. The sequenced DNA is TGTGCCAGCAGCTTAAGACAGGGCACCGGGGAGCTGTTTTTT. The translation is CASSLRQGTGELFF.